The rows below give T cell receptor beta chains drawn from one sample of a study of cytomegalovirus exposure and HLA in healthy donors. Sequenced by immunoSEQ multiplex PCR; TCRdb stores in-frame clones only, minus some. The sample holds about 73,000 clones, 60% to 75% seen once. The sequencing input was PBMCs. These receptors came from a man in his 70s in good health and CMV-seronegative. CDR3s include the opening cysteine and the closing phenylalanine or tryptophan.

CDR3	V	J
CASSFVVEQYF	TRBV7-2	TRBJ2-7
CASLIRNDQETQYF	TRBV5-8	TRBJ2-5
CAWSVLTAEAFF	TRBV30	TRBJ1-1
CASSPDSISYEQYF	TRBV18	TRBJ2-7
CASSLGGWTSGGDEQYF	TRBV7-9	TRBJ2-7
CASSQDPQRRNEKLFF	TRBV4-3	TRBJ1-4
CASSALAGDPNTGELFF	TRBV10-1	TRBJ2-2
CASSLGTGATDTQYF	TRBV7-9	TRBJ2-3
CASSLPLAGAGADTQYF	TRBV5-4	TRBJ2-3
CASSNFRGSTNEKLFF	TRBV19	TRBJ1-4
CASRAGTGAPLYGYTF	TRBV5-1	TRBJ1-2
CASSTGQGGNGELFF	TRBV7-2	TRBJ2-2
CASRGGEANTEAFF	TRBV28	TRBJ1-1